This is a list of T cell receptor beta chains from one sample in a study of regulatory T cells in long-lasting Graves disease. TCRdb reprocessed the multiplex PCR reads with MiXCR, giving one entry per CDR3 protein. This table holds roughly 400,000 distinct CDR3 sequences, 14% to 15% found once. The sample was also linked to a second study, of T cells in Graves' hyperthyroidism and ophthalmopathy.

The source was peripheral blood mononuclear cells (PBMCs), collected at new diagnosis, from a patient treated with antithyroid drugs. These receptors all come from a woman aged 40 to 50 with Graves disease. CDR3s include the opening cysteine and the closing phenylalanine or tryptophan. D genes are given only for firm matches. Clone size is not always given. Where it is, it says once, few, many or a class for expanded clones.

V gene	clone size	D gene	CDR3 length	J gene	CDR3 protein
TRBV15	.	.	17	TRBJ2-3	CATSRDPSTGMGGTQYF
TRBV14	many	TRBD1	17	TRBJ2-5	CASSADPGQGGPKTQYF
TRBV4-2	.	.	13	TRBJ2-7	CASSLDRVSEQYF
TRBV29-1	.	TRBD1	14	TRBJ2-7	CSATGGRVRNEQYF
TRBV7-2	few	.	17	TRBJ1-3	CASSLGAGPSSGNTIYF
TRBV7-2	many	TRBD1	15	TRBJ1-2	CASSWRDRSNYGYTF
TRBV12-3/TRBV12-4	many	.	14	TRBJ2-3	CASTSPTSTDTQYF
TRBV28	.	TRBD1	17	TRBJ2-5	CASTFDRGGLKGETQYF
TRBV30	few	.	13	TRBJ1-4	CACGGLIFEKLFF
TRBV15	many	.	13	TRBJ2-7	CATSSGVVWEQYF
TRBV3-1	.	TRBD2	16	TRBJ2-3	CASSLLTSGMTDTQYF
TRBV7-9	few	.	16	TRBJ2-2	CASSPLRVVNTGELFF
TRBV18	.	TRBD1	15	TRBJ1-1	CASSPRTGGDPEAFF
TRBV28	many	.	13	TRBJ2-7	CASSLSQYYEQYF
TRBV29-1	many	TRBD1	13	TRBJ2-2	CSVGQGDTGELFF
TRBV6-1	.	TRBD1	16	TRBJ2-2	CASSPQGQVNTGELFF
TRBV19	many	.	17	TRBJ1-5	CASSISGGRKSNQPQHF
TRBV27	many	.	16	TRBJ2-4	CASSPRQYIAKNIQYF
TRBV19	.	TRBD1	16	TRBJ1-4	CASSPQWDRDGEKLFF
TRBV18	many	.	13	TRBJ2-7	CASSQESSYEQYF
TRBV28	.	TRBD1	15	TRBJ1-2	CASSFTGGGNYGYTF
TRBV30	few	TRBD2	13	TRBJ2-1	CAWSTGTSGEQFF
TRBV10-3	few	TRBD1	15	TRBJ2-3	CAVGEQGASTDTQYF
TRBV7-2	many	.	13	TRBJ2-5	CASSPLDWETQYF
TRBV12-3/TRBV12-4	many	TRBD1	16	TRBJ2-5	CASSFSGTGVEETQYF
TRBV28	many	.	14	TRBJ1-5	CASSLQGAAQPQHF
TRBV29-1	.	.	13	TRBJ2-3	CIVLRQGTDTQYF
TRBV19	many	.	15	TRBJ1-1	CASSISDIANTEAFF
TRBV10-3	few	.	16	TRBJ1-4	CAISPTGSRLGEKLFF
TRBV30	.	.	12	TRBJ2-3	CAWSVRRDTQYF
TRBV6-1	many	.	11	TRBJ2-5	CGTHSGETQYF
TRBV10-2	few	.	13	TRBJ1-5	CASSEDAYQPQHF
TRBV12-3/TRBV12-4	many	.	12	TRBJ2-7	CASSLEPGHNYF
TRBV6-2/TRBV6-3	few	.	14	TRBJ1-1	CASITGGMNTEAFF
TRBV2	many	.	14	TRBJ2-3	CASSEIAVADTQYF
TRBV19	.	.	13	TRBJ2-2	CASGREGAGELFF
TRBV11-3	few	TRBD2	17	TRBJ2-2	CASSLRLGLAGTGELFF
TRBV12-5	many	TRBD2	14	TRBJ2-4	CASGSLAGGDPQYF
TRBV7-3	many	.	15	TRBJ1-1	CASSPHAMGGTEAFF
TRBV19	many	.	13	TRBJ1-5	CASSIEGTQPQHF
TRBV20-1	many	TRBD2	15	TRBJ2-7	CSARAGLAGPYEQYF
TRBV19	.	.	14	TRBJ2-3	CASSKQGRTDTQYF
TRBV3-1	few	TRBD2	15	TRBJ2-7	CASSQGAGGQYEQYF
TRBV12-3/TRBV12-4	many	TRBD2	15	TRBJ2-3	CASTEAGGQTDTQYF
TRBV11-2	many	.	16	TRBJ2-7	CASSFQTVTTPYEQYF
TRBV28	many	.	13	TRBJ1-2	CASSLGRLYGYTF
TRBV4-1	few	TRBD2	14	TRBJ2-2	CASSQYTSGGELFF
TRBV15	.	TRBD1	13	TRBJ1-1	CATGTGARTEAFF
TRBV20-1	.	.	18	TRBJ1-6	CSASFLAGDLENNSPLHF
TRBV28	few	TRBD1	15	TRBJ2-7	CASSGTGVSSYEQYF
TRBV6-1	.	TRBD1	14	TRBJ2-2	CASSATGGTGELFF
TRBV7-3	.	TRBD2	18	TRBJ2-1	CASSLTRGGEGLFNEQFF
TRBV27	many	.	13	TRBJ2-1	CASSFRAYNEQFF
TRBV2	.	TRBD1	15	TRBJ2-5	CASRYTGGAGETQYF
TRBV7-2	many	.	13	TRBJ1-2	CASSPTPSYGYTF
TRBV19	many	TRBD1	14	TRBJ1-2	CASSTPGQGYGYTF
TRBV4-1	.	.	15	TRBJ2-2	CASSQVGDSVGELFF
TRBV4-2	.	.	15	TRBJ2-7	CASSQDLAPSYEQYF
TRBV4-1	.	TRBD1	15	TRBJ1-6	CASSQVQDRDSPLHF
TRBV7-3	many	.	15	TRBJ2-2	CASSLSISATGELFF